Included here is one T cell receptor beta chain sequence, with context. Its antigen is unknown. This sample stems from a study of T cell repertoires in cytomegalovirus infection. About the research overall: The study used recently identified HLA-C-restricted and well-studied HLA-B-restricted CMV epitopes. Evidence of both CMV infection and a matching HLA type came from public TCR beta signatures. General study results and limits: Using cumulative public TCR beta family frequency, the authors identified those who carried CMV together with the relevant HLA. It was HLA-C-restricted CMV-specific TCR beta clonotypes that dominated the response ex vivo.

Germline V gene lookup returns CDR1 LNHNV and CDR2 YYDKDF (reference sequence). Unmatched junction bases numbered 11, after V lost 4 bases and J lost 8 bases. There are 16 residues in the CDR3. One entry per CDR3 protein, called by TCRdb with MiXCR from the reads. The sample has 360,000 or so distinct CDR3 sequences; around a third are singletons. The clonotype was recovered from a human donor in good health (CMV status not recorded). Some clones in this sample may be carry-over from other donors' samples. The rearrangement links TRBV15 to TRBJ2-1; TRBD2 matches at 10 bases. This specimen was cultured PBMCs, taken from culture after CMV antigen stimulation. The CDR3 region has the DNA TGTGCCACCAGCAACCCCACTAGCGGGAATCGCGATGAGCAGTTCTTC. Encoded protein: CATSNPTSGNRDEQFF.